This entry is about one T cell receptor beta chain. This entry comes from a study of blood T cell repertoires in COVID-19. Using immunoSEQ multiplex PCR, the repertoire was profiled, and TCRdb retains in-frame clones only, with some absent. The table has approximately 270,000 clones, 80% to 90% seen once. The clonotype comes from a man aged 35 to 55 who had recovered from COVID-19. The sequencing input was PBMCs or T cells enriched from blood (not recorded which).

CDR3 in amino acids: CASRLQGSGYEQYF. The DNA of the CDR3 is TGTGCCAGCAGGCTACAGGGGAGTGGCTACGAGCAGTACTTC. V usage is TRBV5-4 and J usage is TRBJ2-7; 7 positions match TRBD1. J lost 3 bases, V lost 5 bases, and 8 bases had no gene match. Germline values: CDR1 SGHNT, CDR2 YYREEE (reference sequence). This CDR3 is built from 14 residues.